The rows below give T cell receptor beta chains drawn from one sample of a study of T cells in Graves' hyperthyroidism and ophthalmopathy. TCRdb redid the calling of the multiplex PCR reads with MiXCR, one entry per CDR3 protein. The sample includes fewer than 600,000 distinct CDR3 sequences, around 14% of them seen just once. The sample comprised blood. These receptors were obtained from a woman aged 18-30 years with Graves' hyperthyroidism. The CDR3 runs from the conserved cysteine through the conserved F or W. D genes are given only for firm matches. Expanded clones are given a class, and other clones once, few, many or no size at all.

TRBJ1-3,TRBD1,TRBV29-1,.,CSVQHVRGPGNTIYF,TGCAGCGTACAACACGTCAGGGGGCCAGGAAACACCATATATTTT
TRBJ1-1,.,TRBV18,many,CASSPMVRQGTEAFF,TGTGCCAGCTCACCTATGGTGCGGCAGGGCACTGAAGCTTTCTTT
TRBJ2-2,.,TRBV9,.,CASSVEGGAGRTGELFF,TGTGCCAGCAGCGTAGAAGGGGGGGCAGGGCGTACCGGGGAGCTGTTTTTT
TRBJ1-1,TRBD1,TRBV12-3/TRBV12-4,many,CASMTGPLNTEAFF,TGTGCCAGCATGACAGGGCCCCTGAACACTGAAGCTTTCTTT
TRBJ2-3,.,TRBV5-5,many,CASSSASRGTDTQYF,TGTGCCAGCAGCTCCGCTTCGAGGGGCACAGATACGCAGTATTTT
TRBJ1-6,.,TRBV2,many,CASSEEGGPYNSPLHF,TGTGCCAGCAGTGAAGAAGGGGGGCCGTATAATTCACCCCTCCACTTT
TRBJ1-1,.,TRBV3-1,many,CASSQSVTVGHTEAFF,TGTGCCAGCAGCCAATCGGTAACGGTGGGACACACTGAAGCTTTCTTT
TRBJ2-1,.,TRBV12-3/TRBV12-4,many,CASSMGLQGQFF,TGTGCCAGCAGTATGGGACTCCAAGGGCAGTTCTTC
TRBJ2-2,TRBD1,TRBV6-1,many,CASSADRGHIGELFF,TGTGCCAGCAGTGCAGACAGGGGCCATATCGGGGAGCTGTTTTTT
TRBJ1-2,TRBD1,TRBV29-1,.,CSAQGGSDYGYTF,TGCAGCGCCCAAGGGGGCTCGGACTATGGCTACACCTTC
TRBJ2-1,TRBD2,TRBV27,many,CASSLLGLAGINEQFF,TGTGCCAGCAGTTTACTGGGGCTAGCGGGAATAAATGAGCAGTTCTTC
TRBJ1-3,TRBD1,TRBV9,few,CASSGWDRGPSGNTIYF,TGTGCCAGCAGCGGATGGGACAGGGGGCCCTCTGGAAACACCATATATTTT
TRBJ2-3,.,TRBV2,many,CASSKQGFGTDTQYF,TGTGCCAGCAGTAAACAGGGTTTTGGCACAGATACGCAGTATTTT
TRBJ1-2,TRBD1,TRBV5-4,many,CASSLQGARGYTF,TGTGCCAGCAGCTTACAGGGGGCACGGGGCTACACCTTC
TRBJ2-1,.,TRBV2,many,CASTRELDEQFF,TGTGCCAGCACTCGGGAGTTGGATGAGCAGTTCTTC
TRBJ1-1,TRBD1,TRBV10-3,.,CAISASGTGGRTEAFF,TGTGCCATCAGTGCGTCCGGGACAGGGGGAAGGACTGAAGCTTTCTTT
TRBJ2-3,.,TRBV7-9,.,CASSPRLAPGTDTQYF,TGTGCCAGCAGCCCCCGCCTGGCGCCTGGCACAGATACGCAGTATTTT